Listed here is a single T cell receptor beta chain. Produced via immunoSEQ multiplex PCR; TCRdb's table is partial and in-frame only. Counted here are 400,000 to 450,000 clones, roughly 88% occurring once; the ten biggest clones make up about 0.6%. This entry is derived from a study of blood T cell repertoires in COVID-19. Across the study: There were acute and convalescent COVID-19 samples, and they came from the United States, Italy and Spain.

Participant age was roughly 18 to 90 years, and participants resided in roughly 25 US areas. CDR3 length: 18 residues. J gave up 4 bases and V 3 bases, and 13 bases lay outside the gene matches. CDR1 and CDR2 (germline): SGHAT, FQNNGV. This sequence was found in a man aged 18 to 29 who had recovered from COVID-19. The chain has TRBV11-2 and TRBJ2-3, with 10 bases that match TRBD1. The sample was PBMCs or T cells enriched from blood (not recorded which). The CDR3 DNA reads TGTGCCAGCAGCTTCCCACGACAGGGGGCAGCGGGATCAGATACGCAGTATTTT. Encoded protein: CASSFPRQGAAGSDTQYF.